These T cell receptor beta chains were read from a single sample in a study of blood T cell repertoires in COVID-19. Produced via immunoSEQ multiplex PCR; TCRdb's table is partial and in-frame only. The sample holds approximately 480,000 clones, around 90% seen once. Sequencing was done on a sample of PBMCs or T cells enriched from blood (not recorded which). These receptor sequences come from a woman aged 18-29 years who had recovered from COVID-19. Each CDR3 is given with its conserved first and last residue. The D gene is left open where the match is weak. Clone size appears in some rows only: once, few, many, or a class for an expanded clone.

cdr3_aa cdr3_nt d_call v_call clone_size j_call
CASSLSSSGGATDTQYF TGCGCCAGCAGCTTGTCAAGTAGCGGGGGGGCCACAGATACGCAGTATTTT TRBD2 TRBV5-1 - TRBJ2-3
CASSPSFRGGTDTQYF TGTGCCAGCAGCCCATCCTTCCGGGGGGGCACAGATACGCAGTATTTT TRBD2 TRBV7-2 - TRBJ2-3
CAWSDGQGYQPQHF TGTGCCTGGAGTGACGGGCAGGGGTATCAGCCCCAGCATTTT - TRBV30 once TRBJ1-5
CASSLSSGGLAFF TGCGCCAGCAGCTTATCGTCAGGGGGCTTAGCTTTCTTT TRBD1 TRBV5-1 once TRBJ1-1
CASSLDWGEVLSYEQYF TGTGCCAGCAGTTTAGATTGGGGAGAAGTCCTCTCCTACGAGCAGTACTTC - TRBV27 - TRBJ2-7
CASSIDREAHEQYF TGTGCCAGCAGCATCGACAGGGAGGCCCACGAGCAGTACTTC - TRBV7-9 - TRBJ2-7
CASSIRGLSSYNEQFF TGTGCCAGTAGTATTCGCGGGTTGAGCTCCTACAATGAGCAGTTCTTC - TRBV19 - TRBJ2-1
CASSLGGTQRRGYTF TGTGCCAGCAGTTTAGGGGGGACCCAGCGGCGGGGCTACACCTTC - TRBV28 - TRBJ1-2
CASSPGGAGNTEAFF TGTGCCAGCAGTCCAGGGGGCGCCGGGAACACTGAAGCTTTCTTT TRBD1 TRBV6-5 - TRBJ1-1
CASSLSSGTEAFF TGTGCCAGCAGCCTAAGCAGCGGGACTGAAGCTTTCTTT - TRBV3-1/TRBV3-2 - TRBJ1-1
CAWSGTGYGYTF TGTGCCTGGAGTGGAACAGGGTATGGCTACACCTTC - TRBV30 once TRBJ1-2
CASSLVSDRGSYNSPLHF TGTGCCAGCAGCTTAGTTTCGGACAGGGGTTCCTATAATTCACCCCTCCACTTT TRBD1 TRBV7-2 - TRBJ1-6
CASSATGPATNEKLFF TGTGCCAGCAGTGCGACAGGGCCTGCAACTAATGAAAAACTGTTTTTT TRBD1 TRBV28 - TRBJ1-4
CASSSPTADSGNTIYF TGTGCCAGCAGTTCTCCGACTGCAGACTCTGGAAACACCATATATTTT - TRBV25-1 few TRBJ1-3
CASSMGQGARDTEAFF TGCGCCAGCAGCATGGGACAGGGGGCGCGGGACACTGAAGCTTTCTTT TRBD1 TRBV5-1 once TRBJ1-1
CASSLISGTSYGYTF TGCGCCAGCAGCTTGATTTCCGGGACAAGCTATGGCTACACCTTC - TRBV5-1 once TRBJ1-2
CASSLAAAGGYYEQYF TGTGCCAGCAGCTTGGCAGCTGCGGGGGGTTACTACGAGCAGTACTTC TRBD2 TRBV5-6 once TRBJ2-7
CASSSVVSGELFF TGTGCCAGCAGCTCCGTAGTCTCCGGGGAGCTGTTTTTT - TRBV7-8 - TRBJ2-2